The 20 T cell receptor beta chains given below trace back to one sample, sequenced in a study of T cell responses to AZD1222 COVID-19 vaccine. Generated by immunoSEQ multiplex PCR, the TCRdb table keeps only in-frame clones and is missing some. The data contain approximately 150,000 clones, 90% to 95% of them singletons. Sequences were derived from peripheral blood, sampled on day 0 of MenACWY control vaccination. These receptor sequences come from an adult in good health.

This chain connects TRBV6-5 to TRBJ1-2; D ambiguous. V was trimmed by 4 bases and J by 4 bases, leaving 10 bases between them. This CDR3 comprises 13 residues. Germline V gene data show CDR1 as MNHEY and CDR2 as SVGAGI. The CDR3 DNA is TGTGCCAGCAGTTCGGGGAGCGGCTATGGCTACACCTTC. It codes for CASSSGSGYGYTF.

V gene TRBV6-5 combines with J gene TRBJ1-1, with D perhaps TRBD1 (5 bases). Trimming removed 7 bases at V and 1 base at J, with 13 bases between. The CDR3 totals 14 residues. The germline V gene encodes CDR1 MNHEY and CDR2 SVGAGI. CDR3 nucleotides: TGTGCCAGCAAAGTAATAGGGACGAACACTGAAGCTTTCTTT. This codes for CASKVIGTNTEAFF.

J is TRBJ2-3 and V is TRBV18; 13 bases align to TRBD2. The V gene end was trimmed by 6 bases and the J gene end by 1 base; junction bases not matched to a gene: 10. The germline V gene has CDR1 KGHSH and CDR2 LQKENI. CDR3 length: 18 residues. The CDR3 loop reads CASSQLAGGSQGTDTQYF. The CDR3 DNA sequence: TGTGCCAGCTCCCAACTAGCGGGAGGGTCTCAGGGCACAGATACGCAGTATTTT.

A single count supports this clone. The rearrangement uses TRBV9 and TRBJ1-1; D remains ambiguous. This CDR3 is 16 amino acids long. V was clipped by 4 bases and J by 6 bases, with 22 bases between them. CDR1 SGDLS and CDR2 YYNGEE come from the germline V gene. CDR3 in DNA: TGTGCCAGCAGCTACGGTCCAGGCGAGCTTGTCCCTGAAGCTTTCTTT. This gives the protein CASSYGPGELVPEAFF.

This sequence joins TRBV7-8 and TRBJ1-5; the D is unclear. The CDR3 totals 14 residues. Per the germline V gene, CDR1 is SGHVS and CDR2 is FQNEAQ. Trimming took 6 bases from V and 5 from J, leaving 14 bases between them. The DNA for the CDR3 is TGTGCCAGCAGTTTACACGAGGGCGATCAGCCCCAGCATTTT. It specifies CASSLHEGDQPQHF.

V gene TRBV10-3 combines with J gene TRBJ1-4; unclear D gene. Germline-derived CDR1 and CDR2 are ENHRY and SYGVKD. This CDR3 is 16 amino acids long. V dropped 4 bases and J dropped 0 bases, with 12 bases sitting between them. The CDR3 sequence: CAISASQLATNEKLFF. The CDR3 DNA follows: TGTGCCATCAGTGCTTCCCAGTTGGCAACTAATGAAAAACTGTTTTTT.

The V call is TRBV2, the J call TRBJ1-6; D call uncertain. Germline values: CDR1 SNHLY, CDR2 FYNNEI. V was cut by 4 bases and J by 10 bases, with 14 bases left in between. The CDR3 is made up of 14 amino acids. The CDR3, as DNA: TGTGCCAGCAGTGTGTGGAAGGGTAACTCACCCCTCCACTTT. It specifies CASSVWKGNSPLHF.

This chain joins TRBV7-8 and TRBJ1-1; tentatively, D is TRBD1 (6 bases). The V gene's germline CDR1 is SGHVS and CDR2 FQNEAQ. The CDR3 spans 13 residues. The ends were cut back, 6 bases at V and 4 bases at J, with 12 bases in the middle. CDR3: CASSTGDTTEAFF. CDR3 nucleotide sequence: TGTGCCAGCAGTACCGGGGACACCACTGAAGCTTTCTTT.

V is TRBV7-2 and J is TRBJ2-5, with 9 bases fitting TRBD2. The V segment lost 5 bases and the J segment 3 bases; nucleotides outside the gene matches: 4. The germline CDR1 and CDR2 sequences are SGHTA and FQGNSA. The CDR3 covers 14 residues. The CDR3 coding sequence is TGTGCCAGCAGCCCCGGACTAGCGAAAGAGACCCAGTACTTC. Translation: CASSPGLAKETQYF.

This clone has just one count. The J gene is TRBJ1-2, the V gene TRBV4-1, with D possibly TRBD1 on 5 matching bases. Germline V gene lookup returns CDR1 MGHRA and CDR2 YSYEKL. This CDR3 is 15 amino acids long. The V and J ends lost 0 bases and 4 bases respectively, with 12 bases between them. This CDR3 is CASSQEEGRVYGYTF. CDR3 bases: TGCGCCAGCAGCCAAGAGGAGGGGCGCGTCTATGGCTACACCTTC.

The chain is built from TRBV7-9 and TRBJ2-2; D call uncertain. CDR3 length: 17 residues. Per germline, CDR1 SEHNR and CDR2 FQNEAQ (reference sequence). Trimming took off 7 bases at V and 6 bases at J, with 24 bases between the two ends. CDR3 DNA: TGTGCCAGCAAAGGCCCCTTAGGGTCGTTACTCCCCGGGGAGCTGTTTTTT. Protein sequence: CASKGPLGSLLPGELFF. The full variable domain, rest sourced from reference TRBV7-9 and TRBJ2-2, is DTGVSQNPRHKITKRGQNVTFRCDPISEHNRLYWYRQTLGQGPEFLTYFQNEAQLEKSRLLSDRFSAERPKGSFSTLEIQRTEQGDSAMYLCASKGPLGSLLPGELFFGEGSRLTVL.

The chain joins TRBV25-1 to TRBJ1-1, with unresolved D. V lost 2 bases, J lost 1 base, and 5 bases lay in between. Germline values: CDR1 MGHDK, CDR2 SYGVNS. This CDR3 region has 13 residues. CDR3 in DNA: TGTGCCAGCAGTGAAGTCCCGAACACTGAAGCTTTCTTT. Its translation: CASSEVPNTEAFF.

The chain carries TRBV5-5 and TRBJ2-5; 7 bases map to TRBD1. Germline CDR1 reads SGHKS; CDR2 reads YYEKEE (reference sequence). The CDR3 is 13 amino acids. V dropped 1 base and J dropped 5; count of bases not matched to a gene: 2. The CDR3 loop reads CASSLQGVETQYF. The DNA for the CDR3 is TGTGCCAGCAGCTTGCAGGGGGTCGAGACCCAGTACTTC.

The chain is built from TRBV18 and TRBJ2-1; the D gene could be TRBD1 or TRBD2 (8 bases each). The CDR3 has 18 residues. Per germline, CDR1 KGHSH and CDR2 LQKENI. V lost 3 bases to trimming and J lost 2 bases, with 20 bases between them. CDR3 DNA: TGTGCCAGCTCACCGAGTGCGGGAGGACAGGGTCCCTACAATGAGCAGTTCTTC. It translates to CASSPSAGGQGPYNEQFF.

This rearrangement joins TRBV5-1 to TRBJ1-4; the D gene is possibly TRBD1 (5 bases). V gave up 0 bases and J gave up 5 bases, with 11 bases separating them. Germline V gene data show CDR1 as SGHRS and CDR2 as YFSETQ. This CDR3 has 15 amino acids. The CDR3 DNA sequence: TGCGCCAGCAGCTTGGCCGGGGACCCAAATGAAAAACTGTTTTTT. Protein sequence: CASSLAGDPNEKLFF.

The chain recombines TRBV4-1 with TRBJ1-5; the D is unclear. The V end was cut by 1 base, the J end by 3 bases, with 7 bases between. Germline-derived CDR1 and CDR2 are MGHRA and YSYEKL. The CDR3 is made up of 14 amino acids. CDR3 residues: CASSQGPVNQPQHF. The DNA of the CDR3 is TGCGCCAGCAGCCAAGGGCCGGTCAATCAGCCCCAGCATTTT.

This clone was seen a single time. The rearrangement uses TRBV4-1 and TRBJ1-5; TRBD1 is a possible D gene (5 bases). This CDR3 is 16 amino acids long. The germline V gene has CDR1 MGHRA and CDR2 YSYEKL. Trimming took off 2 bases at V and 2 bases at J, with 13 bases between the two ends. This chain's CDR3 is CASSQRGEGGNQPQHF. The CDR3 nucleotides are TGCGCCAGCAGCCAAAGGGGCGAAGGGGGCAATCAGCCCCAGCATTTT.

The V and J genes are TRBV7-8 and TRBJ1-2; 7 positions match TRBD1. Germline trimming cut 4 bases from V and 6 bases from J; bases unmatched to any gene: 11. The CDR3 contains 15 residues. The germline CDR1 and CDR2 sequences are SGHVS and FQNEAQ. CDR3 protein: CASSSKTGTVDGYTF. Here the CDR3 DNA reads TGTGCCAGCAGCTCCAAAACCGGGACAGTAGATGGCTACACCTTC.

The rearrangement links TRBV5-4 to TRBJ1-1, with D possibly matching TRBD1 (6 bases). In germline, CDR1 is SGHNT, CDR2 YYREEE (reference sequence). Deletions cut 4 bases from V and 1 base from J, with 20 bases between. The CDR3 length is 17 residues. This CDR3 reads CASSPMKTGASNTEAFF. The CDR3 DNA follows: TGTGCCAGCAGCCCAATGAAAACGGGGGCCTCGAACACTGAAGCTTTCTTT.

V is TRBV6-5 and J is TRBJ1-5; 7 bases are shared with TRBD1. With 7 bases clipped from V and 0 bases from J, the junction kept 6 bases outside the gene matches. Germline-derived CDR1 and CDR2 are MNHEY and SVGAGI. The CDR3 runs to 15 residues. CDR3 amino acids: CASKVTGNSNQPQHF. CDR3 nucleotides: TGTGCCAGCAAGGTGACAGGGAATAGCAATCAGCCCCAGCATTTT.